Listed here are 11 T cell receptor beta chains from one sample, sequenced in a study of blood T cell repertoires in COVID-19. Sequenced by immunoSEQ multiplex PCR; TCRdb stores in-frame clones only, minus some. The table lists roughly 230,000 clones, around 87% of them singletons. Material: PBMCs or T cells enriched from blood (not recorded which). Source of these receptors: a man aged 30-40 years in a cohort exposed to, infected with or recovered from COVID-19 (not recorded which).

For the CDR3, the DNA is TGTGCCATCAGTGAGGGGACTAGCGGGAGGGATACGCAGTATTTT. Protein: CAISEGTSGRDTQYF. The chain recombines TRBV10-3 with TRBJ2-3; 15 bases line up with TRBD2. The germline V gene has CDR1 ENHRY and CDR2 SYGVKD. The J segment lost 6 bases and the V segment lost 2 bases, leaving 0 bases of the junction unmatched. This CDR3 is 15 amino acids long.

This sequence joins TRBV7-3 and TRBJ1-1, with D hard to call. CDR1 and CDR2 from the germline V gene are SGHTA and FQGTGA. The CDR3 runs 14 residues. Trimming took off 0 bases at V and 6 bases at J, with 11 bases between the two ends. CDR3 loop: CASSLTPRVAEAFF. The CDR3 DNA follows: TGTGCCAGCAGCTTAACGCCGAGGGTCGCTGAAGCTTTCTTT.

This chain joins TRBV3-1 (or the pseudogene TRBV3-2) and TRBJ2-3; TRBD2 matches 16 bases. CDR1 is LGHDT and CDR2 is YNNKEL in the germline V gene (reference sequence). J lost 4 bases, V lost 4 bases, and 8 bases had no gene match. The CDR3 consists of 18 residues. In DNA, the CDR3 is TGTGCCAGCAGCCCCCCACCCGGGACTAGCGGGAGGGCAGATACGCAGTATTTT. It translates to CASSPPPGTSGRADTQYF.

The rearrangement uses TRBV5-1 and TRBJ1-6; a weak D match, TRBD1 (6 bases). V lost 1 base to trimming and J lost 6 bases, with 17 bases between them. The CDR3 consists of 17 residues. Germline V gene lookup returns CDR1 SGHRS and CDR2 YFSETQ. The CDR3 here is CASSLFQTGSGNSPLHF. CDR3 DNA: TGCGCCAGCAGCTTGTTCCAGACAGGCTCTGGTAATTCACCCCTCCACTTT.

The sample holds one count of this clone. The gene calls are TRBV7-9 and TRBJ2-7; perhaps TRBD2 as D (6 bases). The germline V and J ends were trimmed by 2 bases and 2 bases, with 16 bases remaining between them. Per the germline V gene, CDR1 is SEHNR and CDR2 is FQNEAQ (reference sequence). The CDR3 runs to 16 residues. In nucleotides, the CDR3 is TGTGCCAGCAGCTTACTTTTGGTGGGAGGAACCTACGAGCAGTACTTC. This encodes CASSLLLVGGTYEQYF.

J is TRBJ2-2 and V is TRBV10-1, with D possibly matching TRBD1 (6 bases). Looked up from germline, CDR1 is WNHNN and CDR2 is SYGVQD (reference sequence). The CDR3 is 14 residues long. Trimming removed 3 bases at V and 7 bases at J, with 12 bases between. The DNA for the CDR3 is TGCGCCAGCAGTGAAAGGGCAGGGGTCGGGGAGCTGTTTTTT. It encodes CASSERAGVGELFF.

The rearrangement joins TRBV2 to TRBJ1-2; D is unresolved. Germline values: CDR1 SNHLY, CDR2 FYNNEI. The V end was cut by 7 bases, the J end by 8 bases, with 11 bases between. This CDR3 contains 11 residues. The CDR3 protein is CASTEAAGYTF. The CDR3 coding sequence is TGTGCCAGCACCGAAGCGGCAGGCTACACCTTC.

The J gene is TRBJ1-3, the V gene TRBV24-1; D is unclear. There are 14 residues in the CDR3. V lost 0 bases and J lost 4, with 6 bases in between. Per germline, CDR1 KGHDR and CDR2 SFDVKD. The CDR3 reads CATSDLAEGNTIYF. As DNA, the CDR3 is TGTGCCACCAGTGATTTGGCAGAAGGAAACACCATATATTTT.

The V gene is TRBV5-5, the J gene TRBJ2-7; the match to TRBD1 covers 7 bases. V was clipped by 3 bases and J by 7 bases; unmatched bases: 10. CDR1 is SGHKS, CDR2 YYEKEE, per germline (reference sequence). The length of the CDR3 is 14 residues. CDR3 protein: CASSWGQRAWEQYF. For the CDR3, the DNA is TGTGCCAGCAGCTGGGGACAGCGCGCCTGGGAGCAGTACTTC.

The chain joins TRBV28 to TRBJ2-7, with TRBD2 identical over 12 bases. From germline, CDR1 is MDHEN and CDR2 SYDVKM. Trimming removed 6 bases from V and 6 bases from J; junction bases left unmatched: 9. The length of the CDR3 is 15 residues. Written as DNA, the CDR3 is TGTGCCAGCAGCGATCTAGCGGGAGGGCCCATCGAGCAGTACTTC. Translating gives CASSDLAGGPIEQYF.

This sequence joins TRBV7-8 and TRBJ2-3; TRBD2 agrees at 11 bases. Losses at the gene ends were 5 bases for V and 0 bases for J; bases not matched to a gene: 7. CDR3 length: 17 residues. Per the germline V gene, CDR1 is SGHVS and CDR2 is FQNEAQ. The CDR3 bases are TGTGCCAGCAGCACCCAAAGACTAGCGGGAAGCACAGATACGCAGTATTTT. Amino acids: CASSTQRLAGSTDTQYF.